This TCR beta chain was recorded in a study of OX40 agonist ivuxolimab in advanced cancers. The CDR3 loop spans 16 amino acids. Losses at the gene ends were 0 bases for V and 1 base for J; bases not matched to a gene: 5. Per germline, CDR1 SGHRS and CDR2 YFSETQ. The method was immunoSEQ multiplex PCR; TCRdb's version includes in-frame clones alone and lacks a portion of them. The sample records approximately 35,000 clones, about 87% being singletons. The receptor's source is an adult with an advanced solid tumor such as melanoma, head and neck, liver or kidney cancer. This sequence joins TRBV5-1 and TRBJ1-1; TRBD1 matches 8 bases. The sample was CD4+ or CD8+ T cells sorted from blood, taken in a trial of the OX40 agonist ivuxolimab. CDR3 bases: TGCGCCAGCAGCTTGGGGACAGGGTCCTCGAACACTGAAGCTTTCTTT. It encodes CASSLGTGSSNTEAFF. The full variable domain, with the rest looked up from reference TRBV5-1 and TRBJ1-1, is KAGVTQTPRYLIKTRGQQVTLSCSPISGHRSVSWYQQTPGQGLQFLFEYFSETQRNKGNFPGRFSGRQFSNSRSEMNVSTLELGDSALYLCASSLGTGSSNTEAFFGQGTRLTVV.